A selection of T cell receptor beta chains follows, all from one sample in a study of blood T cells in healthy people across ages. From the 5' RACE reads, TCRdb called clonotypes with MiXCR, one entry per CDR3 protein. This sample has approximately 680,000 distinct CDR3 sequences, with 32% found just once. Specimen: blood. The receptors were gathered from an elderly woman in good health. Each CDR3 is given with its conserved first and last residue. The order of the fields is D gene, clone size, J gene, V gene, CDR3 DNA, CDR3 protein. The D gene is left open where the match is weak. Size is omitted from some rows. Given values are once, few, many or a class for expanded clones.

d_call: -; clone_size: many; j_call: TRBJ1-1; v_call: TRBV29-1; cdr3_nt: TGCAGCCTCTTGACCCCAGGGCAGACTGAAGCTTTCTTT; cdr3_aa: CSLLTPGQTEAFF
d_call: TRBD2; clone_size: few; j_call: TRBJ2-3; v_call: TRBV18; cdr3_nt: TGTGCCAGCTCACCCGTAGCGGGTAGCACAGATACGCAGTATTTT; cdr3_aa: CASSPVAGSTDTQYF
d_call: -; clone_size: few; j_call: TRBJ1-1; v_call: TRBV6-2/TRBV6-3; cdr3_nt: TGTGCCAGCAATCCCCACAGGGAGAACACTGAAGCTTTCTTT; cdr3_aa: CASNPHRENTEAFF
d_call: TRBD1; clone_size: few; j_call: TRBJ1-1; v_call: TRBV4-2; cdr3_nt: TGTGCCAGCAGCTTCCCAGGGGGCAGGAGCACTGAAGCTTTCTTT; cdr3_aa: CASSFPGGRSTEAFF
d_call: TRBD2; clone_size: few; j_call: TRBJ2-5; v_call: TRBV7-2; cdr3_nt: TGTGCCAGCGGCCTGTTGGGCGGGGGGGATGAGCAGTACTTC; cdr3_aa: CASGLLGGGDEQYF
d_call: TRBD2; clone_size: -; j_call: TRBJ2-4; v_call: TRBV5-6; cdr3_nt: TGTGCCAGCAGCCCTGGACTAGCGGGGGGTTCCCATTACTTC; cdr3_aa: CASSPGLAGGSHYF
d_call: -; clone_size: many; j_call: TRBJ1-1; v_call: TRBV7-3; cdr3_nt: TGCGCCAGCAGTTCAACAGGGAACACTGAAGCTTTCTTT; cdr3_aa: CASSSTGNTEAFF
d_call: -; clone_size: many; j_call: TRBJ1-2; v_call: TRBV6-6; cdr3_nt: TGTGCCAGCAGCCGGGGGGGCGAAGGCTACACCTTC; cdr3_aa: CASSRGGEGYTF
d_call: -; clone_size: once; j_call: TRBJ2-1; v_call: TRBV4-1; cdr3_nt: TGCGCCAGCAGCCAAGGGGGACCGTACAATGAGCAGTTCTTC; cdr3_aa: CASSQGGPYNEQFF
d_call: TRBD1; clone_size: many; j_call: TRBJ1-4; v_call: TRBV7-6; cdr3_nt: TGTGCCAGCAGCACCGGGACAGGGGCTGGTCGAGCAACTAATGAAAAACTGTTTTTT; cdr3_aa: CASSTGTGAGRATNEKLFF
d_call: -; clone_size: -; j_call: TRBJ1-1; v_call: TRBV4-2; cdr3_nt: TGTGCCAGCAGCCAGGTGCAGGCAGGGAACACTGAAGCTTTCTTT; cdr3_aa: CASSQVQAGNTEAFF
d_call: -; clone_size: few; j_call: TRBJ2-4; v_call: TRBV20-1; cdr3_nt: TGCAGTGGACGCGTCGCTTCCTACGGGCAGTACTTC; cdr3_aa: CSGRVASYGQYF
d_call: -; clone_size: few; j_call: TRBJ1-2; v_call: TRBV21-1; cdr3_nt: TGTGCCAATAACCCTCCAAGGAGACTAAAAACAGGGGACGTTCCCAATGGCTACACCTTC; cdr3_aa: CANNPPRRLKTGDVPNGYTF
d_call: TRBD1; clone_size: many; j_call: TRBJ2-5; v_call: TRBV5-6; cdr3_nt: TGTGCCAGCAGCCCCGGGACAGGAAGGTACCAAGAGACCCAGTACTTC; cdr3_aa: CASSPGTGRYQETQYF
d_call: TRBD2; clone_size: many; j_call: TRBJ2-1; v_call: TRBV6-2/TRBV6-3; cdr3_nt: TGTGCCAGCACGACTAGCGGGGGGACCTGGTCCTACAATGAGCAGTTCTTC; cdr3_aa: CASTTSGGTWSYNEQFF
d_call: TRBD1; clone_size: many; j_call: TRBJ2-3; v_call: TRBV7-2; cdr3_nt: TGTGCCAGCAGCTTACGGACAGGGGGCGGGTTAGATACGCAGTATTTT; cdr3_aa: CASSLRTGGGLDTQYF
d_call: -; clone_size: many; j_call: TRBJ1-2; v_call: TRBV5-5; cdr3_nt: TGTGCCAGCAGCATGGGACAAGACTATGGCTACACCTTC; cdr3_aa: CASSMGQDYGYTF
d_call: TRBD2; clone_size: many; j_call: TRBJ2-5; v_call: TRBV5-4; cdr3_nt: TGTGCCAGCAGCTTGGGACCTAGCGGGGCCCAAGAGACCCAGTACTTC; cdr3_aa: CASSLGPSGAQETQYF
d_call: TRBD1; clone_size: many; j_call: TRBJ1-1; v_call: TRBV5-1; cdr3_nt: TGCGCCAGCAGCTTGACAGGGGAGGGGTCTGAAGCTTTCTTT; cdr3_aa: CASSLTGEGSEAFF
d_call: -; clone_size: many; j_call: TRBJ2-1; v_call: TRBV20-1; cdr3_nt: TGCAGTGCTAGGGGCACCGGGACGGGCTACAATGAGCAGTTCTTC; cdr3_aa: CSARGTGTGYNEQFF
d_call: -; clone_size: many; j_call: TRBJ2-7; v_call: TRBV5-8; cdr3_nt: TGTGCCAGCAGCTTCTTGAACTCCTACGAGCAGTACTTC; cdr3_aa: CASSFLNSYEQYF
d_call: -; clone_size: many; j_call: TRBJ2-5; v_call: TRBV7-2; cdr3_nt: TGTGCCAGCAGCTCCACGCGGGACAGCCTAGAGACCCAGTACTTC; cdr3_aa: CASSSTRDSLETQYF
d_call: TRBD1; clone_size: few; j_call: TRBJ1-4; v_call: TRBV11-2; cdr3_nt: TGTGCCAGCAGCCCCACCGGGACAGAAAATGAAAAACTGTTTTTT; cdr3_aa: CASSPTGTENEKLFF
d_call: -; clone_size: -; j_call: TRBJ1-6; v_call: TRBV2; cdr3_nt: TGTGCCAGCAAAATAAACTATAATTCACCCCTCCACTTT; cdr3_aa: CASKINYNSPLHF
d_call: -; clone_size: many; j_call: TRBJ2-1; v_call: TRBV6-2/TRBV6-3; cdr3_nt: TGTGCCAGCGGTCCTACGGCTACCCTCTATGAGCAGTTCTTC; cdr3_aa: CASGPTATLYEQFF
d_call: -; clone_size: few; j_call: TRBJ1-1; v_call: TRBV20-1; cdr3_nt: TGCAGTGCCCCCCGGAAGAACACTGAAGCTTTCTTT; cdr3_aa: CSAPRKNTEAFF
d_call: -; clone_size: many; j_call: TRBJ2-7; v_call: TRBV3-1; cdr3_nt: TGTGCCAGCAGAAGTAAGGGACAGCAGTACTTC; cdr3_aa: CASRSKGQQYF
d_call: TRBD2; clone_size: many; j_call: TRBJ2-7; v_call: TRBV3-1; cdr3_nt: TGTGCCAGCAGCCGAAACCAGGGGACTAGCGGGGCCTACGAGCAGTACTTC; cdr3_aa: CASSRNQGTSGAYEQYF
d_call: TRBD2; clone_size: many; j_call: TRBJ2-3; v_call: TRBV7-2; cdr3_nt: TGTGCCAGCAGCTCGAGCGGGACTAGCACAGATACGCAGTATTTT; cdr3_aa: CASSSSGTSTDTQYF
d_call: TRBD2; clone_size: -; j_call: TRBJ2-5; v_call: TRBV29-1; cdr3_nt: TGCAGCGTGGAACCAACTAGCGGCCAGACCCAGTACTTC; cdr3_aa: CSVEPTSGQTQYF
d_call: -; clone_size: once; j_call: TRBJ2-7; v_call: TRBV5-1; cdr3_nt: TGCGCCAGCAGCTTGGTGGTGGCCCCCTACGAGCAGTACTTC; cdr3_aa: CASSLVVAPYEQYF
d_call: -; clone_size: -; j_call: TRBJ1-4; v_call: TRBV30; cdr3_nt: TGTGCCTGGAGTGCACGCGTGGCAGTGGGTGAAAAACGGTTTTTT; cdr3_aa: CAWSARVAVGEKRFF
d_call: -; clone_size: many; j_call: TRBJ1-1; v_call: TRBV7-8; cdr3_nt: TGTGCCAGCAGCTTTCGATCGAACACTGAAGCTTTCTTT; cdr3_aa: CASSFRSNTEAFF
d_call: TRBD1; clone_size: many; j_call: TRBJ1-4; v_call: TRBV20-1; cdr3_nt: TGCAGTGCTTGGGACAGGGTAGGGGAAAAACTGTTTTTT; cdr3_aa: CSAWDRVGEKLFF
d_call: -; clone_size: many; j_call: TRBJ2-3; v_call: TRBV4-1; cdr3_nt: TGCGCCAGCAGCCAAGACCGGGCCGGGGCGACTAGCACAGATACGCAGTATTTT; cdr3_aa: CASSQDRAGATSTDTQYF
d_call: TRBD1; clone_size: many; j_call: TRBJ2-7; v_call: TRBV6-5; cdr3_nt: TGTGCCAGCAGTGCCGGGACAGGGGGCAGGAAGCAGTACTTC; cdr3_aa: CASSAGTGGRKQYF
d_call: TRBD2; clone_size: -; j_call: TRBJ2-3; v_call: TRBV12-3/TRBV12-4; cdr3_nt: TGTGCCAGCATACCTAGCGGGGGGAGCACAGATACGGAGTATTTT; cdr3_aa: CASIPSGGSTDTEYF
d_call: -; clone_size: -; j_call: TRBJ1-6; v_call: TRBV25-1; cdr3_nt: TGTGCCCGCAGCGACGGTTATAATTCACCCCTCCACTTT; cdr3_aa: CARSDGYNSPLHF
d_call: -; clone_size: -; j_call: TRBJ1-2; v_call: TRBV20-1; cdr3_nt: TGCAGTGCTAGAGGCAAATCCGAGAACTATGGCTACACCTTC; cdr3_aa: CSARGKSENYGYTF
d_call: -; clone_size: -; j_call: TRBJ2-1; v_call: TRBV12-3/TRBV12-4; cdr3_nt: TGTGCCAGCGGCCAGGGGGGCTATGAGCAGTTCTTC; cdr3_aa: CASGQGGYEQFF
d_call: TRBD1; clone_size: -; j_call: TRBJ1-2; v_call: TRBV4-3; cdr3_nt: TGCGCCAGCAGCCAAGATCCTAAGACAGGGTATGGCTACACCTTC; cdr3_aa: CASSQDPKTGYGYTF
d_call: -; clone_size: many; j_call: TRBJ2-7; v_call: TRBV6-1; cdr3_nt: TGTGCCAGCAGCCTTGCGGAACAGTACGAGCAGTACTTC; cdr3_aa: CASSLAEQYEQYF